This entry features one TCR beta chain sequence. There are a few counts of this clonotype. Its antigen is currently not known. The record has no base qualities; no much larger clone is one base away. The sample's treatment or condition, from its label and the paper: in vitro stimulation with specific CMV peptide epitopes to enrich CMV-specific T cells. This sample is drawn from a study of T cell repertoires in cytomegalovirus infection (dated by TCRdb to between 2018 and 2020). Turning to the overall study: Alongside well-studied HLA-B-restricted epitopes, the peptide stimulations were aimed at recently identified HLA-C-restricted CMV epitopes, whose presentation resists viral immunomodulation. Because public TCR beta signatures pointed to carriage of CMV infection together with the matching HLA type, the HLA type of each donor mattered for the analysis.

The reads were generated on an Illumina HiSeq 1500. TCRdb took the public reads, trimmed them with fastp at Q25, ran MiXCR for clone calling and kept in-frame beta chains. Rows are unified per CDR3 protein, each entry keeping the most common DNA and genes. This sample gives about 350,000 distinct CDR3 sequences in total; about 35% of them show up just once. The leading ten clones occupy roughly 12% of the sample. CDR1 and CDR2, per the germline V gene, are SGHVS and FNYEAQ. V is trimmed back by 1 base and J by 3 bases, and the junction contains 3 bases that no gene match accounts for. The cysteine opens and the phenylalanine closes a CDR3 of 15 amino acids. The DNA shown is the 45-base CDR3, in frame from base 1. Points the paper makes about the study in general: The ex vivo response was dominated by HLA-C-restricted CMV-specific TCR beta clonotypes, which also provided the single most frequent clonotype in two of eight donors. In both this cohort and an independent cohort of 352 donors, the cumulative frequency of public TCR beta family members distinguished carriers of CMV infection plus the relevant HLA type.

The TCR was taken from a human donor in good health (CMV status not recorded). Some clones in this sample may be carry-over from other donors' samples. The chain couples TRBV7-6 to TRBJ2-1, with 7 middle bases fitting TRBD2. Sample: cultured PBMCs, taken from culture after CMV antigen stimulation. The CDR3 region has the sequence CASSLDPSGYNEQFF. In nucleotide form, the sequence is TGTGCCAGCAGCTTAGACCCTAGCGGCTACAATGAGCAGTTCTTC.